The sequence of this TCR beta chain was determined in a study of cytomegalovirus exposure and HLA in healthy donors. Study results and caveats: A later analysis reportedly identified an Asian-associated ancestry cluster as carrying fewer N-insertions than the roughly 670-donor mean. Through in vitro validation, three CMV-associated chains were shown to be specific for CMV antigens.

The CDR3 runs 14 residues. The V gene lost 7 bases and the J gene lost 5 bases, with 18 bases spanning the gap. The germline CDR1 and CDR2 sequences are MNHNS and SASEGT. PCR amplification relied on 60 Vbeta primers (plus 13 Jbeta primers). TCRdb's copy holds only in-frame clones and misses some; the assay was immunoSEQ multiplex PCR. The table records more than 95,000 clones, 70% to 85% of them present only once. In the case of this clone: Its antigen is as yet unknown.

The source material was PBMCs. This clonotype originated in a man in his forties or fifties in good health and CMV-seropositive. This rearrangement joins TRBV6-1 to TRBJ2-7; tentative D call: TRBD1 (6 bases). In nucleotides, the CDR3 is TGTGCCAGCATTCAGACAGGTAGTAAAAACGAGCAGTACTTC. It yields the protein CASIQTGSKNEQYF.